A single sample is the source of the 11 T cell receptor beta chains below, sequenced in a study of T cell responses to AZD1222 COVID-19 vaccine. Clones were read by immunoSEQ multiplex PCR, and TCRdb kept only the in-frame ones, dropping some. The table has 120,000 or so clones, around 82% seen once. Source: peripheral blood, taken on day 0 of AZD1222 vaccination. All receptors derive from an adult in good health.

The chain carries TRBV7-2 and TRBJ1-6; D is undetermined. The ends were cut back, 1 base at V and 7 bases at J, with 11 bases in the middle. The CDR3 runs 15 residues. Germline V gene data show CDR1 as SGHTA and CDR2 as FQGNSA. The CDR3 sequence is CASSLVVAGNSPLHF. DNA for the CDR3: TGTGCCAGCAGCTTAGTGGTAGCCGGAAATTCACCCCTCCACTTT.

The chain carries TRBV11-2 and TRBJ2-1; D unclear. The CDR3 has 16 amino acids. The germline CDR1 and CDR2 sequences are SGHAT and FQNNGV. V lost 1 base, J lost 2 bases, and 12 bases lay in between. CDR3 coding DNA: TGTGCCAGCAGCTTAGGAGTCGGAAACCCCTACAATGAGCAGTTCTTC. Its protein product is CASSLGVGNPYNEQFF.

The gene calls are TRBV5-1 and TRBJ2-3; 16 nucleotides agree with TRBD2. V trimming: 4 bases; J trimming: 4 bases; junction bases outside the gene matches: 6. The CDR3 has 17 amino acids. The V gene's germline CDR1 is SGHRS and CDR2 YFSETQ. The CDR3 DNA reads TGCGCCAGCAGCCTACAGGGGACTAGCGGGGGGGCAGATACGCAGTATTTT. This translates into CASSLQGTSGGADTQYF.

The chain has TRBV19 and TRBJ1-1; D gene unclear. Trimming removed 7 bases at V and 10 bases at J, with 13 bases between. The CDR3 has 11 residues. CDR1 LNHDA and CDR2 SQIVND come from the germline V gene (reference sequence). The DNA of the CDR3 is TGTGCCAGTACGGTGGGCCCAGGAGCTTTCTTT. This encodes CASTVGPGAFF.

The rearrangement uses TRBV4-3 and TRBJ2-3; possible D gene TRBD1, 6 bases. Germline CDR1 and CDR2: LGHNA and YSLEER. The CDR3 covers 17 residues. The V and J ends lost 2 bases and 4 bases respectively, with 19 bases between them. CDR3 amino acids: CASSQRWQGNGADTQYF. CDR3 nucleotides: TGCGCCAGCAGCCAACGATGGCAGGGGAATGGTGCAGATACGCAGTATTTT.

This clone came up once. The gene calls are TRBV18 and TRBJ1-4; D perhaps matches TRBD1 (5 bases). V gave up 0 bases and J gave up 8 bases, with 13 bases separating them. The V gene's germline CDR1 is KGHSH and CDR2 LQKENI. The CDR3 totals 15 residues. The CDR3 region is CASSPPAQEREKLFF. The CDR3 DNA follows: TGTGCCAGCTCACCACCAGCACAGGAGCGAGAAAAACTGTTTTTT.

V gene TRBV7-2 combines with J gene TRBJ2-3; no reliable D call. Trimming removed 0 bases from V and 4 bases from J, with 5 bases in between. The length of the CDR3 is 13 residues. Germline CDR1 SGHTA, CDR2 FQGNSA. The CDR3: CASSLAWADTQYF. CDR3 sequence (DNA): TGTGCCAGCAGCTTAGCGTGGGCAGATACGCAGTATTTT.

CDR3: CASSLEGSSYNEQFF. The CDR3 nucleotides read TGTGCCAGCAGTTTAGAGGGAAGCTCCTACAATGAGCAGTTCTTC. The chain uses TRBV27 and TRBJ2-1, with D possibly matching TRBD2 (5 bases). The germline V gene encodes CDR1 MNHEY and CDR2 SMNVEV (reference sequence). The CDR3 extends over 15 amino acids. With 2 bases removed from V and 0 bases from J, the gap between germline ends came to 8 bases.

The rearrangement joins TRBV27 to TRBJ1-4, with D unresolved. The germline V gene has CDR1 MNHEY and CDR2 SMNVEV (reference sequence). Trimming cost V 8 bases and J 8 bases, with 15 bases left between them. The CDR3 extends over 13 amino acids. CDR3 region: CASRDYGEEKLFF. As DNA, the CDR3 is TGTGCCAGCCGCGATTACGGTGAGGAAAAACTGTTTTTT.

CDR3 DNA sequence: TGTGCCAGCAGCTCCTGGTCCAGGAGCAATCAGCCCCAGCATTTT. Protein: CASSSWSRSNQPQHF. The chain has TRBV7-2 and TRBJ1-5; D is uncertain. CDR1 and CDR2 (germline): SGHTA, FQGNSA. V lost 4 bases to trimming and J lost 1 base, with 11 bases between them. The CDR3 length is 15 residues.

For this clone: The sample carries other DNA sequences with the same CDR3. The genes are TRBV12-3 or TRBV12-4 and TRBJ2-7; D is unclear. Trimming cost V 3 bases and J 3 bases, with 6 bases left between them. The CDR3 spans 12 residues. The CDR3: CASSFSDYEQYF. CDR3 bases: TGTGCCAGCAGTTTCTCCGACTACGAGCAGTACTTC.